This T cell receptor beta chain was captured in a study of tumor-infiltrating lymphocytes in localized non-small cell lung cancer. The data were produced by immunoSEQ multiplex PCR, yet TCRdb's version contains in-frame clones alone and is incomplete. The data hold some 15,000 clones, with approximately 85% observed a single time. Germline CDR1 is SNHLY and CDR2 is FYNNEI. CDR3 length: 15 amino acids. The V segment lost 6 bases and the J segment 10 bases; nucleotides outside the gene matches: 16. The rearrangement uses TRBV2 and TRBJ2-5; TRBD2 matches at 8 bases. This receptor was taken from a human donor with non-small cell lung cancer. The sequenced sample consisted of uninvolved lung tissue not adjacent to the tumor. This CDR3 reads CASSPGGARPGDQYF. In DNA, the CDR3 is TGTGCCAGCAGCCCCGGGGGGGCCCGACCGGGAGACCAGTACTTC.